This TCR beta chain was observed in a study of blood T cell repertoires in COVID-19. Study at large: Researchers got acute and convalescent COVID-19 samples from the United States, Italy and Spain. Sample material is recorded as cDNA or gDNA derived from T cells, B-cell-depleted T cells, or PBMCs.

From germline, CDR1 is SNHLY and CDR2 FYNNEI. The CDR3 runs to 15 residues. Unmatched junction bases numbered 10, after V lost 6 bases and J lost 7 bases. In the study's own analysis: Researchers report that nucleated cell counts were estimated from reference gene primer amplification. Clones were read by immunoSEQ multiplex PCR, and TCRdb kept only the in-frame ones, dropping some. For V, J and clone size, that table is used; D and trimming come from the DNA. This sample carries roughly 380,000 clones, around 85% of them seen once, and the ten largest clones take more than 3%. The chain carries TRBV2 and TRBJ1-4; 8 positions match TRBD1. The receptor's source is a woman aged 18-29 years with acute or convalescent COVID-19. The material sequenced was peripheral blood. The CDR3 sequence is CASRSGQGSIEKLFF. The CDR3 bases are TGTGCCAGCAGAAGCGGACAGGGTTCGATTGAAAAACTGTTTTTT.